These 17 T cell receptor beta chains came from one sample sequenced in a study of T cell responses to AZD1222 COVID-19 vaccine. The protocol was immunoSEQ multiplex PCR, while the TCRdb copy is restricted to in-frame clones and leaves out a portion. The sample consists of 90,000 to 120,000 clones, around 93% of them appearing once. The specimen comprised peripheral blood, sampled 28 days after the second AZD1222 dose. The origin of the receptors is an adult who received the AZD1222 COVID-19 vaccine.

This chain connects TRBV6-1 to TRBJ1-2; D call uncertain. The V end lost 2 bases, the J end lost 4 bases, and 17 bases lay between the germline ends. The germline V gene has CDR1 MNHNS and CDR2 SASEGT. The CDR3 runs 16 residues. Here the CDR3 reads CASSEWKWTEVYGYTF. CDR3 coding DNA: TGTGCCAGCAGTGAATGGAAATGGACGGAAGTCTATGGCTACACCTTC.

The rearrangement joins TRBV2 to TRBJ2-7; D unclear. V lost 7 bases and J 1 base, leaving 8 bases between the germline ends. Germline V gives CDR1 SNHLY, CDR2 FYNNEI. This CDR3 region has 12 residues. CDR3 region: CASTDGSYEQYF. In DNA form, the CDR3 reads TGTGCCAGCACTGACGGTTCCTACGAGCAGTACTTC.

The chain uses TRBV4-1 and TRBJ2-2; TRBD2 might be the D (6 bases). This CDR3 spans 17 amino acids. Germline V gene data show CDR1 as MGHRA and CDR2 as YSYEKL. Trimming left V 0 bases short and J 5 bases short, with 16 bases between. The CDR3 nucleotides read TGCGCCAGCAGCCAAGAATCCATAACAGGAGGGACCGGGGAGCTGTTTTTT. Its translation is CASSQESITGGTGELFF.

The genes are TRBV20-1 and TRBJ1-2; D perhaps matches TRBD1 (6 bases). Deletions cut 3 bases from V and 7 bases from J, with 15 bases between. CDR3 length: 13 residues. Germline V gene lookup returns CDR1 DFQATT and CDR2 SNEGSKA (reference sequence). The CDR3 sequence is CSASIQGWSGYTF. The CDR3 coding sequence is TGCAGTGCTAGTATACAGGGATGGAGTGGCTACACCTTC.

The chain carries TRBV30 and TRBJ1-2; D ambiguous. CDR3 length: 13 amino acids. Trimming removed 0 bases at V and 6 bases at J, with 11 bases between. Germline CDR1 is GTSNPN and CDR2 is SVGIG (reference sequence). The CDR3 nucleotides read TGTGCCTGGAGTGTACAGTCGGTTGATGGCTACACCTTC. Its translation: CAWSVQSVDGYTF.

The chain combines TRBV18 with TRBJ1-6; D not resolved. The germline V and J ends were trimmed by 2 bases and 5 bases, with 4 bases remaining between them. Germline CDR1 reads KGHSH; CDR2 reads LQKENI. CDR3 length: 13 amino acids. The CDR3 bases are TGTGCCAGCTCACCATCTGATAATTCACCCCTCCACTTT. Protein product: CASSPSDNSPLHF.

The chain employs TRBV5-1 and TRBJ1-5, with a weak D call TRBD1 (5 bases). Per germline, CDR1 SGHRS and CDR2 YFSETQ. Trimming cost V 4 bases and J 6 bases, with 14 bases left between them. The CDR3 spans 14 residues. DNA of the CDR3: TGCGCCAGCAGCCTTCAGGGTGGCGGTCAGCCCCAGCATTTT. The encoded protein is CASSLQGGGQPQHF.

J is TRBJ2-7 and V is TRBV11-2; a weak D match, TRBD2 (6 bases). CDR1 is SGHAT, CDR2 FQNNGV, per germline. The CDR3 is 14 residues long. Deletions cut 3 bases from V and 2 bases from J, with 11 bases between. The CDR3 DNA reads TGTGCCAGCAGCTTGGAGGGAAACCCCTACGAGCAGTACTTC. Translation gives CASSLEGNPYEQYF.

The chain is built from TRBV3-1 (or the pseudogene TRBV3-2) and TRBJ2-7, with D possibly being TRBD1 or TRBD2 (6 bases each). Germline V gene data show CDR1 as LGHDT and CDR2 as YNNKEL (reference sequence). Trimming removed 0 bases at V and 10 bases at J, with 19 bases between. The CDR3 covers 15 residues. Here the CDR3 reads CASSQDGGRGMVQYF. CDR3 nucleotides: TGTGCCAGCAGCCAAGATGGGGGGCGTGGAATGGTCCAGTACTTC.

CDR3 sequence (DNA): TGTGCCAGCAGCGCGGGCAGTTCTATAGATACGCAGTATTTT. Translating it yields CASSAGSSIDTQYF. This sequence joins TRBV9 and TRBJ2-3; unclear D gene. This CDR3 contains 14 residues. Germline CDR1 reads SGDLS; CDR2 reads YYNGEE. V was clipped by 3 bases and J by 5 bases, with 13 bases between them.

This clone appeared once. J is TRBJ2-5 and V is TRBV6-4; weak D call: TRBD1 (5 bases). The ends were cut back, 2 bases at V and 5 bases at J, with 9 bases in the middle. Per germline, CDR1 MRHNA and CDR2 SNTAGT. The CDR3 contains 13 residues. CDR3 sequence: CASSDGARETQYF. CDR3 nucleotide sequence: TGTGCCAGCAGTGACGGGGCGCGGGAGACCCAGTACTTC.

This chain links TRBV9 with TRBJ2-2; 7 positions match TRBD2. With V trimmed by 0 bases and J by 3 bases, 5 bases remained unmatched. The CDR3 consists of 16 residues. The V gene's germline CDR1 is SGDLS and CDR2 YYNGEE. The CDR3, as DNA: TGTGCCAGCAGCGTAGGGGCGGGAGCTGACACCGGGGAGCTGTTTTTT. Translating gives CASSVGAGADTGELFF.

This chain connects TRBV6-2 or TRBV6-3 to TRBJ2-3; TRBD2 is a possible D gene (5 bases). The CDR3 consists of 14 residues. Germline loops: CDR1 MNHEY, CDR2 SVGEGT. Trimming cost V 3 bases and J 10 bases, with 17 bases left between them. The CDR3 DNA reads as TGTGCCAGCAGTTATGTAGGTTCGGGGAGTGCGCAGTATTTT. Translated, it gives CASSYVGSGSAQYF.

The chain carries TRBV5-1 and TRBJ1-6; 9 positions agree with TRBD1. CDR1 and CDR2 (germline): SGHRS, YFSETQ. The CDR3 sequence is 16 residues long. V lost 4 bases, J lost 7 bases, and 9 bases stayed unmatched. CDR3 sequence reads: CASSVQGARLNSPLHF. CDR3 sequence (DNA): TGCGCCAGCAGCGTACAGGGGGCGCGACTAAATTCACCCCTCCACTTT.

The gene calls are TRBV5-5 and TRBJ2-5, with 8 bases that match TRBD1. Germline trimming cut 0 bases from V and 1 base from J; bases unmatched to any gene: 8. The CDR3 totals 17 residues. From germline, CDR1 is SGHKS and CDR2 YYEKEE (reference sequence). In nucleotides, the CDR3 is TGTGCCAGCAGCTTGGGCTACGCGGACAGGGCCCAAGAGACCCAGTACTTC. It codes for CASSLGYADRAQETQYF.

J is TRBJ1-4 and V is TRBV2; perhaps TRBD1 as D (5 bases). The CDR3 is made up of 12 amino acids. V lost 7 bases and J 7 bases, leaving 10 bases between the germline ends. Per the germline V gene, CDR1 is SNHLY and CDR2 is FYNNEI. The CDR3 DNA sequence: TGTGCCAGCAAGGGGACGCGTGAAAAACTGTTTTTT. It codes for CASKGTREKLFF. The variable domain in full, completed from reference TRBV2 and TRBJ1-4, reads EPEVTQTPSHQVTQMGQEVILRCVPISNHLYFYWYRQILGQKVEFLVSFYNNEISEKSEIFDDQFSVERPDGSNFTLKIRSTKLEDSAMYFCASKGTREKLFFGSGTQLSVL.

This chain uses TRBV10-3 with TRBJ1-5; D may be TRBD1 (5 bases). The V gene's germline CDR1 is ENHRY and CDR2 SYGVKD. The CDR3 spans 13 residues. V lost 4 bases, J lost 4 bases, and 8 bases lay in between. The CDR3, as DNA: TGTGCCATCAGTGGGGGGGGTAATCAGCCCCAGCATTTT. It is translated as CAISGGGNQPQHF.